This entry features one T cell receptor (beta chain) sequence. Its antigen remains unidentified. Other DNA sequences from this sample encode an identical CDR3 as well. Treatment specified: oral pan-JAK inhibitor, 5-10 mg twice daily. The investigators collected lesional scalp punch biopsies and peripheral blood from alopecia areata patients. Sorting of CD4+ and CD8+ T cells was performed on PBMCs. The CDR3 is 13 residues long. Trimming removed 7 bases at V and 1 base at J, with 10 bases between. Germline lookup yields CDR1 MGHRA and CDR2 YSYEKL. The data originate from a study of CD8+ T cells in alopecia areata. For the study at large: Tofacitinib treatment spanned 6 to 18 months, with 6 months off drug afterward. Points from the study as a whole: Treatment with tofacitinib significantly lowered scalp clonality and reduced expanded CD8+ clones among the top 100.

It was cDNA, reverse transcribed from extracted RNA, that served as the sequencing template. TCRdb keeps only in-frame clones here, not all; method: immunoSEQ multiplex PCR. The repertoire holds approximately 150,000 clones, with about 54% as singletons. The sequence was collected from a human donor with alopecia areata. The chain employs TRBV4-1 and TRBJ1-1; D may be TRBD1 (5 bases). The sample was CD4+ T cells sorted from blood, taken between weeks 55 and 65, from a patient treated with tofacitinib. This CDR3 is CASTLGENTEAFF. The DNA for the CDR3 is TGCGCCAGCACCTTAGGGGAGAACACTGAAGCTTTCTTT.